This T cell receptor beta chain stems from a study of T cell responses to AZD1222 COVID-19 vaccine. Study-level points and caveats: Across spike, vaccine-associated CD4 TCRs were found, dominant at 160-218 and 743-854. Targets within unmutated variant regions were reportedly found for nearly half of spike-specific TCRs.

V lost 4 bases and J lost 6, with 18 bases in between. This CDR3 is built from 15 residues. The germline V gene encodes CDR1 SGHAT and CDR2 FQNNGV. TCRdb's table, derived via immunoSEQ multiplex PCR, lists solely in-frame clones and lacks some. The table includes 130,000 to 150,000 clones, about 91% detected once. With respect to this clone: No antigen is known for it.

The chain combines TRBV11-2 with TRBJ1-2; possible D gene TRBD1, 6 bases. The specimen comprised peripheral blood, sampled on day 0 of AZD1222 vaccination. This clonotype was sampled from an adult in good health. The CDR3 nucleotides read TGTGCCAGCAGCTCTACCCGGGACGGGGGCAATGGCTACACCTTC. This encodes CASSSTRDGGNGYTF. Full variable domain (rest looked up from reference TRBV11-2 and TRBJ1-2): EAGVAQSPRYKIIEKRQSVAFWCNPISGHATLYWYQQILGQGPKLLIQFQNNGVVDDSQLPKDRFSAERLKGVDSTLKIQPAKLEDSAVYLCASSSTRDGGNGYTFGSGTRLTVV.